This note documents a single T cell receptor beta chain sequence. The data originate from a study of blood T cell repertoires in COVID-19. The germline CDR1 and CDR2 sequences are SEHNR and FQNEAQ (reference sequence). V lost 5 bases and J 1 base, leaving 14 bases between the germline ends. The CDR3 runs to 16 residues. Under the authors' procedure: For nucleated cells, counts were estimated from reference gene primer amplification. The method was immunoSEQ multiplex PCR; TCRdb's version includes in-frame clones alone and lacks a portion of them. V and J calls and clone size come straight from that table; D and trimming were deduced from the DNA. The repertoire holds roughly 200,000 clones, with roughly 86% as singletons.

Sequencing was carried out using PBMCs or T cells enriched from blood (not recorded which). V usage is TRBV7-9 and J usage is TRBJ1-4; D ambiguous. This TCR was recovered from a man younger than 30 with acute COVID-19. The CDR3 spells CASSPGVERTNEKLFF. In nucleotides, the CDR3 is TGTGCCAGCAGCCCGGGAGTTGAAAGAACTAATGAAAAACTGTTTTTT.